The 6 T cell receptor beta chains presented below share a single source sample, sequenced in a study of shared clonotypes between healthy human individuals. Naive CD8 cells lacked CD45RO, underwent positive selection for CCR7 and left out terminally differentiated effector memory CD45RA+ cells. Here immunoSEQ multiplex PCR was the method, and the copy in TCRdb shows in-frame clones only, minus some. The sample lists some 2 million clones, just under 95% occurring once. Sequencing was carried out using naive CD8+ T cells sorted from blood. Every receptor here comes from a man younger than 35 in good health.

J is TRBJ1-2 and V is TRBV4-1; weak D call: TRBD1 (6 bases). V lost 4 bases, J lost 4 bases, and 10 bases lay in between. The CDR3 is 13 residues long. In germline, CDR1 is MGHRA, CDR2 YSYEKL. CDR3 coding DNA: TGCGCCAGCAGCCCAGGGGTCCCCTATGGCTACACCTTC. Its translation: CASSPGVPYGYTF.

The chain uses TRBV2 and TRBJ2-7; D gene unclear. The CDR3 totals 13 residues. Germline loops: CDR1 SNHLY, CDR2 FYNNEI. Between the trimmed V and J ends, which lost 7 bases and 3 bases, there was a span of 13 bases. CDR3 DNA sequence: TGTGCCAGCACTCTCAGCCCCTACTACGAGCAGTACTTC. This encodes CASTLSPYYEQYF.

This chain joins TRBV2 and TRBJ2-7; D may be TRBD2 (6 bases). Trimming removed 4 bases from V and 3 bases from J, with 7 bases in between. The CDR3 totals 12 residues. Germline V gives CDR1 SNHLY, CDR2 FYNNEI. CDR3 in amino acids: CASSGGLYEQYF. CDR3 coding DNA: TGTGCCAGCAGTGGGGGACTCTACGAGCAGTACTTC.

J is TRBJ2-1 and V is TRBV28; TRBD2 aligns across 10 bases. Germline V gene lookup returns CDR1 MDHEN and CDR2 SYDVKM. V gave up 6 bases and J gave up 6 bases; unmatched junction bases: 14. This CDR3 region has 17 residues. This CDR3 reads CASSWTATSGEGNEQFF. Written as DNA, the CDR3 is TGTGCCAGCAGCTGGACCGCCACTAGCGGGGAAGGCAATGAGCAGTTCTTC.

J is TRBJ2-7 and V is TRBV19, with D tentatively TRBD1 (6 bases). The CDR3 loop spans 14 amino acids. With 3 bases removed from V and 2 bases from J, the gap between germline ends came to 11 bases. Germline V gives CDR1 LNHDA, CDR2 SQIVND (reference sequence). This CDR3 is CASSIRDNTYEQYF. Written as DNA, the CDR3 is TGTGCCAGTAGTATTCGGGACAACACCTACGAGCAGTACTTC. The entire variable domain, with the rest obtained from reference TRBV19 and TRBJ2-7, is as follows: DGGITQSPKYLFRKEGQNVTLSCEQNLNHDAMYWYRQDPGQGLRLIYYSQIVNDFQKGDIAEGYSVSREKKESFPLTVTSAQKNPTAFYLCASSIRDNTYEQYFGPGTRLTVT.

The chain couples TRBV27 to TRBJ1-5; a weak D match, TRBD1 (5 bases). Trimming stripped 4 bases from V and 5 bases from J, with 12 bases between. The CDR3 consists of 14 residues. The V gene's germline CDR1 is MNHEY and CDR2 SMNVEV (reference sequence). The CDR3 DNA reads TGTGCCAGCAGTTATAATAGGGGAGATCAGCCCCAGCATTTT. This translates into CASSYNRGDQPQHF.